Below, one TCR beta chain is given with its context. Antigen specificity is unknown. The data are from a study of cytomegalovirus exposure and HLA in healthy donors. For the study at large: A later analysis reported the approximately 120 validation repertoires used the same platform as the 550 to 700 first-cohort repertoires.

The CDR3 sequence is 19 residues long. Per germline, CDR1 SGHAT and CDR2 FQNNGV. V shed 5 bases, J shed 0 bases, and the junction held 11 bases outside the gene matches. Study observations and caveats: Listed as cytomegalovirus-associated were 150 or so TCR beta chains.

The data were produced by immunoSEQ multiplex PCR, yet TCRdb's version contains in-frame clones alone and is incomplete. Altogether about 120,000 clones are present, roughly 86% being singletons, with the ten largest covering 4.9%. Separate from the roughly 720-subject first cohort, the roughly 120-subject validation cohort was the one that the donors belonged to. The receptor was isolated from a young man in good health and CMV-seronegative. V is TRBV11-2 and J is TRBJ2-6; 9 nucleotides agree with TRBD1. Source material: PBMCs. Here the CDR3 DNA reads TGTGCCAGCAGCCCATGGGGGGACAGGGCTATCTCTGGGGCCAACGTCCTGACTTTC. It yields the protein CASSPWGDRAISGANVLTF.